This entry lists 14 T cell receptor beta chains sequenced from one sample in a study of identical twins. TCRdb analysed the 5' RACE reads with MiXCR anew, one entry per CDR3 protein. The table shows more than 600,000 distinct CDR3 sequences, with 15% to 20% occurring only once. These records were also assigned to another study, of T cells expressing NK-cell markers.

What was sequenced was PBMCs. The receptors stem from a woman between 18 and 29 years old in good health.

This clonotype has only a few counts. The CDR3 nucleotides read TGTGCCAGCAGCCAAGAGGTTCGGGGGGCGTACAATGAGCAGTTCTTC. Its translation is CASSQEVRGAYNEQFF. This rearrangement joins TRBV14 to TRBJ2-1, with D tentatively TRBD2 (7 bases). The CDR3 is made up of 16 amino acids. The ends were cut back, 0 bases at V and 4 bases at J, with 13 bases in the middle. Germline CDR1 and CDR2: SGHDN and FVKESK.

This clonotype was counted only a few times. The chain employs TRBV7-9 and TRBJ1-1; D remains ambiguous. The CDR3 sequence is 14 residues long. Germline V lookup: CDR1 SEHNR, CDR2 FQNEAQ (reference sequence). The germline V and J ends were trimmed by 4 bases and 0 bases, with 9 bases remaining between them. This CDR3 is CASSSETVNTEAFF. Written as DNA, the CDR3 is TGTGCCAGCAGCTCAGAGACGGTGAACACTGAAGCTTTCTTT.

This clonotype was found many times. The J gene is TRBJ2-1, the V gene TRBV12-3 or TRBV12-4, with no clear D. V shed 5 bases and J shed 6 bases, with 14 bases lying between them. CDR3 length: 14 residues. The CDR3 loop is CASSLGGEFNEQFF. CDR3 DNA sequence: TGTGCCAGCAGTCTGGGTGGCGAATTCAATGAGCAGTTCTTC.

This clonotype was recorded a few times. The V and J genes are TRBV20-1 and TRBJ2-1; D possibly corresponds to TRBD2 (7 bases). The germline gives CDR1 DFQATT, CDR2 SNEGSKA (reference sequence). This CDR3 has 17 residues. V dropped 0 bases and J dropped 4 bases, with 19 bases sitting between them. CDR3 DNA: TGCAGTGCTAGAGATCCAGAAGGGGGGGTACTGTACAATGAGCAGTTCTTC. This sequence encodes CSARDPEGGVLYNEQFF.

The CDR3 DNA reads TGCAGTGCTAGATGGGGTGAATACGAGCAGTACTTC. Translation gives CSARWGEYEQYF. This rearrangement joins TRBV20-1 to TRBJ2-7, with D unresolved. The length of the CDR3 is 12 residues. Germline-derived CDR1 and CDR2 are DFQATT and SNEGSKA (reference sequence). The V and J ends lost 2 bases and 4 bases respectively, with 9 bases between them.

In this sample, this clonotype turned up many times. J is TRBJ2-5 and V is TRBV12-3 or TRBV12-4, with D hard to call. The CDR3 is made up of 13 amino acids. Trimming cost V 3 bases and J 4 bases, with 9 bases left between them. In nucleotides, the CDR3 is TGTGCCAGCAGTTTGAGTGGAACAGAGACCCAGTACTTC. It translates to CASSLSGTETQYF.

This clonotype was observed a handful of times. The CDR3 DNA follows: TGTGCCAGCTCACCCCCTCGAGGGGGTCAGCCCCAGCATTTT. Translating it yields CASSPPRGGQPQHF. V and J are TRBV18 and TRBJ1-5; possibly TRBD1 for D (6 bases). Trimming left V 3 bases short and J 6 bases short, with 12 bases between. This CDR3 has 14 amino acids. In germline, CDR1 is KGHSH, CDR2 LQKENI. Complete variable domain (other parts from reference TRBV18 and TRBJ1-5): NAGVMQNPRHLVRRRGQEARLRCSPMKGHSHVYWYRQLPEEGLKFMVYLQKENIIDESGMPKERFSAEFPKEGPSILRIQQVVRGDSAAYFCASSPPRGGQPQHFGDGTRLSIL.

The gene calls are TRBV25-1 and TRBJ2-5, with D tentatively TRBD2 (5 bases). Trimming left V 1 base short and J 3 bases short, with 9 bases between. Looked up from germline, CDR1 is MGHDK and CDR2 is SYGVNS. CDR3 length: 14 residues. CDR3 loop: CASSEFATKETQYF. The CDR3 DNA reads TGTGCCAGCAGTGAATTCGCGACTAAAGAGACCCAGTACTTC.

This clonotype was seen only once. The rearrangement uses TRBV6-1 and TRBJ2-7, with 9 bases that match TRBD1. The CDR3 consists of 15 residues. Germline V lookup: CDR1 MNHNS, CDR2 SASEGT. The J segment lost 2 bases and the V segment lost 3 bases, leaving 5 bases of the junction unmatched. The CDR3: CASSDQGTGTYEQYF. CDR3 nucleotide sequence: TGTGCCAGCAGTGACCAGGGGACAGGGACCTACGAGCAGTACTTC.

A few counts support this clonotype. The chain combines TRBV14 with TRBJ2-1, with D unresolved. CDR3 length: 13 residues. Between the trimmed V and J ends, which lost 1 base and 8 bases, there was a span of 9 bases. The germline V gene has CDR1 SGHDN and CDR2 FVKESK. CDR3 amino acids: CASSQVLPDEQFF. CDR3 DNA sequence: TGTGCCAGCAGCCAAGTACTCCCTGATGAGCAGTTCTTC.

The chain couples TRBV2 to TRBJ2-7; 11 bases line up with TRBD1. V lost 4 bases and J lost 2; bases outside the gene matches: 4. The CDR3 length is 15 residues. Germline lookup yields CDR1 SNHLY and CDR2 FYNNEI. Here the CDR3 DNA reads TGTGCCAGCAGTGGGGGGACAGGGGGGACCTACGAGCAGTACTTC. This gives the protein CASSGGTGGTYEQYF.

The chain links TRBV21-1 to TRBJ1-1. TRBV21-1 is listed as a pseudogene. The CDR3 is 13 amino acids. CDR3: CASSKSWNTEAFF. Here the CDR3 DNA reads TGTGCCAGCAGCAAAAGTTGGAACACTGAAGCTTTCTTT.

The V call is TRBV5-1, the J call TRBJ2-1, with 8 nucleotides matching TRBD2. V trimming: 3 bases; J trimming: 12 bases; junction bases outside the gene matches: 5. Germline CDR1 reads SGHRS; CDR2 reads YFSETQ. This CDR3 is 12 amino acids long. Here the CDR3 reads CASSSERERQFF. CDR3 nucleotides: TGCGCCAGCAGCTCGGAGCGGGAGCGGCAGTTCTTC.

The chain carries TRBV3-1 and TRBJ2-5, with 7 positions matching TRBD1. This CDR3 contains 15 residues. Germline CDR1 and CDR2: LGHDT and YNNKEL (reference sequence). J lost 8 bases, V lost 1 base, and 10 bases had no gene match. The CDR3 DNA reads TGTGCCAGCAGCCAAGTTGAGGGGGCGTTTAGCACCCAGTACTTC. This sequence encodes CASSQVEGAFSTQYF.